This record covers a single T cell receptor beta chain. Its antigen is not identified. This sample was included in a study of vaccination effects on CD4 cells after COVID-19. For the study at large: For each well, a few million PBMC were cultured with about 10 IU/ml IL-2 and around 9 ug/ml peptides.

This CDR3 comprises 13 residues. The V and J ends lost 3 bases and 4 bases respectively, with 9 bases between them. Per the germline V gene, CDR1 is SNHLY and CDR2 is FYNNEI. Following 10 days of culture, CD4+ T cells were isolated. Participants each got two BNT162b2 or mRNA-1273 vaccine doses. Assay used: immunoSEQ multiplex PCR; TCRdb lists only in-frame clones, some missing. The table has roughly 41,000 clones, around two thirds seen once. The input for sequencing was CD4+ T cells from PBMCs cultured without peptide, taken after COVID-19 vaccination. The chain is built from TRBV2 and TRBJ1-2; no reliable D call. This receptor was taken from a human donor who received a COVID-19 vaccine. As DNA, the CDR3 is TGTGCCAGCAGTGAGGCCGCCGGCTATGGCTACACCTTC. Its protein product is CASSEAAGYGYTF.